A single sample gave rise to the 22 T cell receptor beta chains below, sequenced in a study of cytomegalovirus exposure and HLA in healthy donors. PCR amplification relied on 60 Vbeta primers (plus 13 Jbeta primers). Assay: immunoSEQ multiplex PCR; the TCRdb copy retains only in-frame clones and omits some. The sample carries just over 150,000 clones, 70% to 85% recorded once. The sample consisted of PBMCs. The source of these receptors is a woman aged 45 to 65 in good health and CMV-seropositive.

V usage is TRBV18 and J usage is TRBJ1-2; 7 bases line up with TRBD1. Germline values: CDR1 KGHSH, CDR2 LQKENI. V lost 3 bases to trimming and J lost 1 base; unmatched junction nucleotides: 2. CDR3 length equals 14 residues. The CDR3 here is CASSPGQLNYGYTF. The CDR3 DNA reads TGTGCCAGCTCACCGGGACAGCTTAACTATGGCTACACCTTC.

The chain joins TRBV6-6 to TRBJ1-5; 9 nucleotides align to TRBD1. The CDR3 totals 16 residues. J was trimmed by 6 bases and V by 6 bases; bases with no gene match: 12. CDR1 and CDR2 (germline): MNHNY, SVGAGI (reference sequence). This CDR3 is CASRAARDRVIQPQHF. The CDR3 region has the DNA TGTGCCAGCAGGGCCGCCCGGGACAGGGTAATTCAGCCCCAGCATTTT.

The CDR3 region has the DNA TGTGCCAGTAGCGGGGCCCGGGACTCCTCCTACGAGCAGTACTTC. It encodes CASSGARDSSYEQYF. This chain uses TRBV19 with TRBJ2-7, with D tentatively TRBD2 (6 bases). Trimming pared 6 bases from V and 0 bases from J, leaving 15 bases between. This CDR3 region has 15 residues. Germline V gene lookup returns CDR1 LNHDA and CDR2 SQIVND (reference sequence).

The sample holds a few counts of this clone. The rearrangement joins TRBV4-1 to TRBJ1-4, with no clear D. Trimming removed 4 bases from V and 7 bases from J, with 13 bases in between. Germline V lookup: CDR1 MGHRA, CDR2 YSYEKL. The CDR3 spans 14 residues. The CDR3 sequence is CASSRPTPGEKLFF. The CDR3 DNA follows: TGCGCCAGCAGCCGGCCTACTCCGGGTGAAAAACTGTTTTTT.

The chain joins TRBV5-5 to TRBJ2-7; 8 bases align to TRBD1. There are 15 residues in the CDR3. V was pared by 2 bases and J by 2 bases, with 6 bases of the junction left unmatched. Germline values: CDR1 SGHKS, CDR2 YYEKEE (reference sequence). For the CDR3, the DNA is TGTGCCAGCAGCTTACCCGGGACAGGAGCCTACGAGCAGTACTTC. Protein product: CASSLPGTGAYEQYF.

The rearrangement joins TRBV2 to TRBJ2-3; TRBD2 matches at 14 bases. This CDR3 contains 16 residues. Trimming at V came to 6 bases and at J to 9 bases, leaving 11 bases not matched to a gene. CDR1 is SNHLY, CDR2 FYNNEI, per germline. The DNA for the CDR3 is TGTGCCAGCAGCCTGACTAGCGGGGGGGCCGGTGGGACGCAGTATTTT. This sequence encodes CASSLTSGGAGGTQYF. The full variable domain, its missing parts supplied by reference TRBV2 and TRBJ2-3, is EPEVTQTPSHQVTQMGQEVILRCVPISNHLYFYWYRQILGQKVEFLVSFYNNEISEKSEIFDDQFSVERPDGSNFTLKIRSTKLEDSAMYFCASSLTSGGAGGTQYFGPGTRLTVL.

This clone was seen a handful of times. One junction end disagrees with the germline gene, perhaps due to a read error. J is TRBJ2-1 and V is TRBV6-5; 7 nucleotides align to TRBD1. The germline gives CDR1 MNHEY, CDR2 SVGAGI. This CDR3 region has 12 residues. Here the CDR3 reads CASSWDRNGWLF. CDR3 DNA: TGTGCCAGCAGTTGGGACAGAAACGGGTGGCTCTTC.

This clone was found once. The chain employs TRBV6-1 and TRBJ2-2, with 7 bases aligning to TRBD2. V gave up 2 bases and J gave up 4 bases; unmatched junction bases: 1. Germline-derived CDR1 and CDR2 are MNHNS and SASEGT. This CDR3 has 14 amino acids. CDR3 coding DNA: TGTGCCAGCAGTGAATGGGGGGGCACCGGGGAGCTGTTTTTT. Its protein is CASSEWGGTGELFF.

V and J are TRBV2 and TRBJ2-1; TRBD2 aligns across 7 bases. V was pared by 8 bases and J by 0 bases, with 13 bases of the junction left unmatched. The CDR3 loop spans 17 amino acids. Germline V CDR1 and CDR2: SNHLY, FYNNEI. As DNA, the CDR3 is TGTGCCAGCCGAGGAGGCCCTGGCGGGAGCTCCTACAATGAGCAGTTCTTC. This gives the protein CASRGGPGGSSYNEQFF.

V and J are TRBV7-2 and TRBJ2-1; 8 positions agree with TRBD2. Germline CDR1 reads SGHTA; CDR2 reads FQGNSA. The V gene end was trimmed by 2 bases and the J gene end by 6 bases; junction bases not matched to a gene: 0. This CDR3 contains 13 residues. CDR3 sequence: CASSLLAGNEQFF. CDR3 DNA: TGTGCCAGCAGCTTACTAGCGGGCAATGAGCAGTTCTTC.

The V gene is TRBV30, the J gene TRBJ1-2; D gene ambiguous. Germline V CDR1 and CDR2: GTSNPN, SVGIG (reference sequence). Trimming took off 3 bases at V and 2 bases at J, with 10 bases between the two ends. The CDR3 length is 13 residues. CDR3 sequence: CAWRLARNYGYTF. In nucleotides, the CDR3 is TGTGCCTGGAGGCTTGCGAGAAACTATGGCTACACCTTC.

This clone has just a few counts. The genes are TRBV5-8 and TRBJ2-5, with 8 bases lining up with TRBD1. The CDR3 sequence is 13 residues long. Germline CDR1 SGHTS, CDR2 YDEGEE. J gave up 4 bases and V 5 bases, and 4 bases lay outside the gene matches. CDR3 sequence reads: CASRARGPETQYF. In DNA, the CDR3 is TGTGCCAGCAGAGCCAGGGGGCCAGAGACCCAGTACTTC.

The J gene is TRBJ1-2, the V gene TRBV7-9, with TRBD1 matching over 7 bases. From germline, CDR1 is SEHNR and CDR2 FQNEAQ (reference sequence). The J segment lost 2 bases and the V segment lost 6 bases, leaving 15 bases of the junction unmatched. The CDR3 is made up of 17 amino acids. CDR3 bases: TGTGCCAGCAGGTCGAGTCCTCCGGGACAGAGAAACTATGGCTACACCTTC. Translated: CASRSSPPGQRNYGYTF.

This chain uses TRBV2 with TRBJ2-3; TRBD2 matches 10 bases. J gave up 5 bases and V 6 bases, and 11 bases lay outside the gene matches. The CDR3 is made up of 16 amino acids. Germline V CDR1 and CDR2: SNHLY, FYNNEI. The CDR3 here is CASRRGASGGGDTQYF. The DNA for the CDR3 is TGTGCCAGCAGGAGGGGGGCTAGCGGGGGTGGAGATACGCAGTATTTT.

The sample holds one count of this clone. The chain has TRBV18 and TRBJ1-1, with 8 bases lining up with TRBD1. Germline-derived CDR1 and CDR2 are KGHSH and LQKENI. The CDR3 is 16 amino acids. Losses at the gene ends were 3 bases for V and 5 bases for J; bases not matched to a gene: 11. The CDR3, as DNA: TGTGCCAGCTCACCTTCGCCAGGGGGCGGACGTACTGAAGCTTTCTTT. This codes for CASSPSPGGGRTEAFF. Complete variable domain (other parts from reference TRBV18 and TRBJ1-1): NAGVMQNPRHLVRRRGQEARLRCSPMKGHSHVYWYRQLPEEGLKFMVYLQKENIIDESGMPKERFSAEFPKEGPSILRIQQVVRGDSAAYFCASSPSPGGGRTEAFFGQGTRLTVV.

J is TRBJ2-2 and V is TRBV7-6; 7 bases map to TRBD1. The V segment lost 1 base and the J segment 5 bases; nucleotides outside the gene matches: 1. Germline loops: CDR1 SGHVS, CDR2 FNYEAQ. The CDR3 length is 14 residues. The DNA for the CDR3 is TGTGCCAGCAGCTTAGACAGGGGAACCGGGGAGCTGTTTTTT. It is translated as CASSLDRGTGELFF.

The V and J genes are TRBV30 and TRBJ1-5; 8 bases are a match to TRBD1. From germline, CDR1 is GTSNPN and CDR2 SVGIG (reference sequence). This CDR3 comprises 14 residues. Losses at the gene ends were 0 bases for V and 6 bases for J; bases not matched to a gene: 4. The CDR3 bases are TGTGCCTGGAGTGTTGGACAGGGCGGTCAGCCCCAGCATTTT. Its translation is CAWSVGQGGQPQHF.

J is TRBJ2-2 and V is TRBV6-1, with a weak D call TRBD1 (5 bases). V lost 2 bases to trimming and J lost 1 base, with 8 bases between them. Looked up from germline, CDR1 is MNHNS and CDR2 is SASEGT. This CDR3 has 15 residues. The CDR3 region has the DNA TGTGCCAGCAGTGAACTGACAGTGAACACCGGGGAGCTGTTTTTT. It codes for CASSELTVNTGELFF.

This chain links TRBV5-1 with TRBJ2-7, with 9 positions matching TRBD1. Germline V gene data show CDR1 as SGHRS and CDR2 as YFSETQ. The CDR3 runs 14 residues. The V segment lost 2 bases and the J segment 4 bases; nucleotides outside the gene matches: 4. The DNA for the CDR3 is TGCGCCAGCAGCTTAGTGGACAGGGGTTACGAGCAGTACTTC. This codes for CASSLVDRGYEQYF.

A note on this clone: At one boundary the junction diverges from the germline segment, which might be a read error. The chain links TRBV9 to TRBJ1-1, with D hard to call. The CDR3 is 14 amino acids. Germline-derived CDR1 and CDR2 are SGDLS and YYNGEE. For the CDR3, the DNA is TGTGCCAGCAGCGGTGTAGGAGGGCAAACTGAAGCTTTTTTT. This sequence encodes CASSGVGGQTEAFF.

This clone was seen more than once but under ten times. The chain joins TRBV18 to TRBJ2-7; 7 nucleotides agree with TRBD1. After removal of 1 base from V and 0 bases from J, the junction contained 3 bases not matched to a gene. The CDR3 sequence is 15 residues long. Germline CDR1 KGHSH, CDR2 LQKENI. The CDR3 loop reads CASSPHRDSSYEQYF. The DNA of the CDR3 is TGTGCCAGCTCACCACACCGGGACAGCTCCTACGAGCAGTACTTC.

A word on this clone: Other DNA sequences in this sample translate to the same CDR3. The chain uses TRBV7-9 and TRBJ1-2; 8 bases fit TRBD1. V was clipped by 5 bases and J by 2 bases; unmatched bases: 4. Germline V lookup: CDR1 SEHNR, CDR2 FQNEAQ (reference sequence). This CDR3 is 14 amino acids long. CDR3 nucleotide sequence: TGTGCCAGCAGCCCCCGACAGGGGAACTATGGCTACACCTTC. This codes for CASSPRQGNYGYTF.